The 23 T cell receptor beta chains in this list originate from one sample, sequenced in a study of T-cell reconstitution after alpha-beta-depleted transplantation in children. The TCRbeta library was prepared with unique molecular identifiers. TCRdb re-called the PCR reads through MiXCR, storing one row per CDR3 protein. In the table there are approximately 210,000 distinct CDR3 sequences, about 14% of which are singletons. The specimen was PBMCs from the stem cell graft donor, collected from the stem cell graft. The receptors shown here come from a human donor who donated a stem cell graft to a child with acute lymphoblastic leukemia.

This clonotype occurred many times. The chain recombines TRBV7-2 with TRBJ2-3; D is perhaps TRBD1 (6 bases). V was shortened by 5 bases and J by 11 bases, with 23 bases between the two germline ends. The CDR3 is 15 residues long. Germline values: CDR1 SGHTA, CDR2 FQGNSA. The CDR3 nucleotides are TGTGCCAGCAGCGCAGACCTCGACGGACAGATAAAGCAGTATTTT. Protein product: CASSADLDGQIKQYF. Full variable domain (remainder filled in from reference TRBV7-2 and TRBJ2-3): GAGVSQSPSNKVTEKGKDVELRCDPISGHTALYWYRQSLGQGLEFLIYFQGNSAPDKSGLPSDRFSAERTGGSVSTLTIQRTQQEDSAVYLCASSADLDGQIKQYFGPGTRLTVL.

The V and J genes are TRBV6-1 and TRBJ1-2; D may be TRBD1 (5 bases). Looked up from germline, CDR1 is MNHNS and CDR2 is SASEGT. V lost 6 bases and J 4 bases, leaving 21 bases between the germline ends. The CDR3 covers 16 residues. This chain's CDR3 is CASRRSGPRVTYGYTF. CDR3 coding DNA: TGTGCCAGCAGAAGATCGGGACCCCGGGTCACCTATGGCTACACCTTC.

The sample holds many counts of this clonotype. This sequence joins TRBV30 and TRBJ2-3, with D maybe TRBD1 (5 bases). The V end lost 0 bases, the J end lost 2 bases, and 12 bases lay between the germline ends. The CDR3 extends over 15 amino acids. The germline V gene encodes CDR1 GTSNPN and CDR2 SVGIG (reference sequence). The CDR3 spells CAWSVPRVLTDTQYF. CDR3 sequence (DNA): TGTGCCTGGAGTGTACCCAGGGTTCTCACAGATACGCAGTATTTT.

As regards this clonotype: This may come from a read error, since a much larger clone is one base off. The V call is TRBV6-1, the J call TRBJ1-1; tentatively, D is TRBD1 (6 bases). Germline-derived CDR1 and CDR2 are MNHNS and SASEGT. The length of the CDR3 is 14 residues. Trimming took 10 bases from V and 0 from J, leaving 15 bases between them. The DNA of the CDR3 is TGTGCCACCAGAATGGACAGTATGAACACTGAAGCTTTCTTT. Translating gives CATRMDSMNTEAFF.

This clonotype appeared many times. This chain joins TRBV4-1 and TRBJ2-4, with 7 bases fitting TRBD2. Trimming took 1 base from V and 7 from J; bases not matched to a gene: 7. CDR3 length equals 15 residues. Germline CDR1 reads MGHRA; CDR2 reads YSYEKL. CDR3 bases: TGCGCCAGCAGCCAAGTCTGGACTAGACAGAACATTCAGTACTTC. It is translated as CASSQVWTRQNIQYF.

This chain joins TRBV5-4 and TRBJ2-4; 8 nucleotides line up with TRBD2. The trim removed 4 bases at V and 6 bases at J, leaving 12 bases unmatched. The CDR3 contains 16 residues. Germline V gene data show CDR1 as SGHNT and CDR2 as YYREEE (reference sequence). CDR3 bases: TGTGCCAGCAGCGGGGGTGCGGGAGGAGGCAGAAACATTCAGTACTTC. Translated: CASSGGAGGGRNIQYF.

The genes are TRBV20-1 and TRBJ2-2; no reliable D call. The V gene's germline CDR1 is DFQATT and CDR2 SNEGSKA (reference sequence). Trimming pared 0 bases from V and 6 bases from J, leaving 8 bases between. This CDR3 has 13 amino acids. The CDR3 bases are TGCAGTGCTAGAGATGGGCTCGCCGGGGAGCTGTTTTTT. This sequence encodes CSARDGLAGELFF.

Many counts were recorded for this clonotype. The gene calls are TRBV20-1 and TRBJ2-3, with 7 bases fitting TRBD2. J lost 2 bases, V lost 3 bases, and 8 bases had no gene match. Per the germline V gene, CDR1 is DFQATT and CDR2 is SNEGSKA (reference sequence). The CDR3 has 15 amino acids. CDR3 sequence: CSASSASGTTDTQYF. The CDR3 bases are TGCAGTGCTAGTTCGGCTAGCGGTACCACAGATACGCAGTATTTT.

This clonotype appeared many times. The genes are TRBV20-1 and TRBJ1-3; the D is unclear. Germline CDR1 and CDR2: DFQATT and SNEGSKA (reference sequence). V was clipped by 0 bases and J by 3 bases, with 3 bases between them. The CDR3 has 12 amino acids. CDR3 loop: CSARDFGNTIYF. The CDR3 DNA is TGCAGTGCTAGAGATTTTGGAAACACCATATATTTT.

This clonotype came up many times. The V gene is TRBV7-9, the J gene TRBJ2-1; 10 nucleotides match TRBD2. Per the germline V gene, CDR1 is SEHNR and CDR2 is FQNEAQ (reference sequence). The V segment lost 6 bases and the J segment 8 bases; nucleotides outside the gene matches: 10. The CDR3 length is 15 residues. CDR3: CASRSGLADSHEQFF. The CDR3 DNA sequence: TGTGCCAGCAGGTCCGGACTAGCGGACAGCCATGAGCAGTTCTTC.

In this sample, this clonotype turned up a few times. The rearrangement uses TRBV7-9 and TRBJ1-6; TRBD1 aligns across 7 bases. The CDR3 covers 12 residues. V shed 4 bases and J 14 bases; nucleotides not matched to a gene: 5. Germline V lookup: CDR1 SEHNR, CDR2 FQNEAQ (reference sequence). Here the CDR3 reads CASSWGTDSLHF. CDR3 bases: TGTGCCAGCAGCTGGGGGACAGACTCCCTCCACTTT.

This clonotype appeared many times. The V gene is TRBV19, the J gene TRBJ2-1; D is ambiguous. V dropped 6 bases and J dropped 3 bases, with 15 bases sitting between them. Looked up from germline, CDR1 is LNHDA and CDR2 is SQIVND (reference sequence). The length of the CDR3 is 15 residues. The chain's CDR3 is CASRKVGASYNEQFF. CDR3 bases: TGTGCCAGTAGGAAGGTTGGTGCCAGCTACAATGAGCAGTTCTTC.

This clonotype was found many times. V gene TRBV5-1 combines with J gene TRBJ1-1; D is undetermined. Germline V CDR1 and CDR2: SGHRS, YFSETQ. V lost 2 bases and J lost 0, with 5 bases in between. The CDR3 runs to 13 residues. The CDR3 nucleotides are TGCGCCAGCAGCTTTTACTTGAACACTGAAGCTTTCTTT. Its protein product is CASSFYLNTEAFF.

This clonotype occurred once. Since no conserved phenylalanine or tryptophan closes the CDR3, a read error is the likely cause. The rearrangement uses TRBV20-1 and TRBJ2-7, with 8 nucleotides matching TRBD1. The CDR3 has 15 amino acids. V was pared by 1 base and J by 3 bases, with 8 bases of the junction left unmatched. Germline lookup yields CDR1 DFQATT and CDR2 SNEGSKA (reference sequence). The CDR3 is CSARAGSGGLYEQYL. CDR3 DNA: TGCAGTGCTAGAGCAGGGTCAGGGGGCCTCTACGAGCAGTACTTA.

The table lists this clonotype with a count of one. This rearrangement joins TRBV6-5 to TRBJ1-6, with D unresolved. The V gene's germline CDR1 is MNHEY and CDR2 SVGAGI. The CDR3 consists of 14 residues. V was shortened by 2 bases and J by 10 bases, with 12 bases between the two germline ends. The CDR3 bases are TGTGCCAGCAGTTACCGGAGGGAGGGATCACCCCTCCACTTT. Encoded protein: CASSYRREGSPLHF.

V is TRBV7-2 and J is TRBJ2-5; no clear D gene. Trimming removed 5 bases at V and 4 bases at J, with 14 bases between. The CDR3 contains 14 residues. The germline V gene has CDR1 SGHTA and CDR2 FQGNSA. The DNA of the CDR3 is TGTGCCAGCAGCCGTAACTCTTTGGCAGAGACCCAGTACTTC. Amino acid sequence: CASSRNSLAETQYF.

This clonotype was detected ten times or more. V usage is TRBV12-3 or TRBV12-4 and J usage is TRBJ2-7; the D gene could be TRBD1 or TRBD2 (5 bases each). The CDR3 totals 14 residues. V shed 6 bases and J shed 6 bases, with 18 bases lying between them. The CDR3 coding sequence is TGTGCCAGCAGCCGGGACCAAAACTCGGTCGAGCAGTACTTC. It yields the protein CASSRDQNSVEQYF.

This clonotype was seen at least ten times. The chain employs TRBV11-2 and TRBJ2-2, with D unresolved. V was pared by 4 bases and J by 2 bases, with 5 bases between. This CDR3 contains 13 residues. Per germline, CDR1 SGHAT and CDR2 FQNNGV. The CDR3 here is CASSYTNTGELFF. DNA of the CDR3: TGTGCCAGCAGCTATACTAACACCGGGGAGCTGTTTTTT.

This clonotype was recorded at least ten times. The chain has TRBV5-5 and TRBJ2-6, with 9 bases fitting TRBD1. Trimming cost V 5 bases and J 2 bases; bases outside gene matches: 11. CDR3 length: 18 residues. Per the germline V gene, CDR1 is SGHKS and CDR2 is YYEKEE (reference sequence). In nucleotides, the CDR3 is TGTGCCAGCAGTCAAACCGGGACAGGGAGGACTGGGGCCAACGTCCTGACTTTC. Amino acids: CASSQTGTGRTGANVLTF.

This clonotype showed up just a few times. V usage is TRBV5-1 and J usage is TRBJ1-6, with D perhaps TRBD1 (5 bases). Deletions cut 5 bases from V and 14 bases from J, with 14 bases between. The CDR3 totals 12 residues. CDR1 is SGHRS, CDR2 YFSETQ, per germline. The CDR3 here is CASRLGGAALHF. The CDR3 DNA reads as TGCGCCAGCAGATTAGGAGGGGCAGCCCTCCACTTT.

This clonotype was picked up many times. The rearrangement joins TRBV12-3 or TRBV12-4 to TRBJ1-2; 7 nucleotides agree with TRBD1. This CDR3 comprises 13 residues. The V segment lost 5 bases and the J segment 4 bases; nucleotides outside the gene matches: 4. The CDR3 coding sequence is TGTGCCAGCAGTAGGGACAGCTTCTATGGCTACACCTTC. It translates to CASSRDSFYGYTF.

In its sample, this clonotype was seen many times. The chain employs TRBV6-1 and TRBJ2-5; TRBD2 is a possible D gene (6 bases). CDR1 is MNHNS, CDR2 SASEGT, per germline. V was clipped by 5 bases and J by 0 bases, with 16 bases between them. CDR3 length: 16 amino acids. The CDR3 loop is CASSPQTRKYQETQYF. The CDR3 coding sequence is TGTGCCAGCAGTCCTCAGACTAGAAAGTACCAAGAGACCCAGTACTTC.

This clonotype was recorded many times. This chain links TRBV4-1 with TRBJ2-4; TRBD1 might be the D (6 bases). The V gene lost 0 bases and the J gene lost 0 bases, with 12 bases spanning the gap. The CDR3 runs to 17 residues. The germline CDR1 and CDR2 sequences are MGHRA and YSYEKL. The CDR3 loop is CASSQDRTDIAKNIQYF. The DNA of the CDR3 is TGCGCCAGCAGCCAAGATCGGACAGACATAGCCAAAAACATTCAGTACTTC.